What follows are 22 T cell receptor beta chains derived from one specimen sequenced in a study of T cell repertoires in cytomegalovirus infection. These TCRs are of unknown antigen specificity. TCRdb reanalysed the reads using MiXCR and keeps one entry per CDR3 protein. The sample yields roughly 500,000 distinct CDR3 sequences, roughly a third seen once. The starting material was cultured PBMCs, obtained from culture after CMV antigen stimulation. The source is a human donor in good health (CMV status not recorded). Some clones in this sample may be carry-over from other donors' samples.

This clonotype was picked up a small number of times. This chain joins TRBV6-2 or TRBV6-3 and TRBJ2-7, with 12 bases matching TRBD2. Unmatched junction bases numbered 12, after V lost 6 bases and J lost 3 bases. The germline CDR1 and CDR2 sequences are MNHEY and SVGEGT. This CDR3 spans 17 amino acids. CDR3 DNA sequence: TGTGCCAGCAGACCCCTAGCGGGAGGGCCACTATACTACGAGCAGTACTTC. It codes for CASRPLAGGPLYYEQYF.

This clonotype was seen more than once but under ten times. V gene TRBV6-2 or TRBV6-3 combines with J gene TRBJ2-1; D remains unclear. The CDR3 sequence is 15 residues long. Trimming took 4 bases from V and 6 from J, leaving 16 bases between them. Per the germline V gene, CDR1 is MNHEY and CDR2 is SVGEGT. CDR3 sequence reads: CASSSAEPRRNEQFF. CDR3 nucleotides: TGTGCCAGCAGTTCTGCGGAACCGCGACGCAATGAGCAGTTCTTC.

V usage is TRBV27 and J usage is TRBJ2-5; D might be TRBD1 or TRBD2, each matching 5 bases. The V end lost 0 bases, the J end lost 5 bases, and 13 bases lay between the germline ends. This CDR3 is 15 amino acids long. Germline CDR1 is MNHEY and CDR2 is SMNVEV (reference sequence). CDR3 bases: TGTGCCAGCAGTTTATCGAGAGGGGTCTTGGAGACCCAGTACTTC. This encodes CASSLSRGVLETQYF.

The rearrangement links TRBV6-6 to TRBJ2-1, with D uncertain. Trimming removed 2 bases at V and 5 bases at J, with 7 bases between. CDR3 size: 13 residues. Germline CDR1 reads MNHNY; CDR2 reads SVGAGI (reference sequence). CDR3 bases: TGTGCCAGCAGTTACGCAAAGAACAATGAGCAGTTCTTC. Residues: CASSYAKNNEQFF.

This clonotype has only a few counts. V and J are TRBV7-9 and TRBJ1-2; D is possibly TRBD1 (6 bases). V dropped 11 bases and J dropped 4 bases, with 11 bases sitting between them. Germline values: CDR1 SEHNR, CDR2 FQNEAQ (reference sequence). The CDR3 spans 11 residues. Here the CDR3 reads CAHRDTYGYTF. DNA of the CDR3: TGTGCCCACCGGGACACCTATGGCTACACCTTC.

V gene TRBV4-1 combines with J gene TRBJ2-3; 9 bases match TRBD1. Germline V gene data show CDR1 as MGHRA and CDR2 as YSYEKL. Trimming at V came to 3 bases and at J to 4 bases, leaving 5 bases not matched to a gene. The CDR3 loop spans 15 amino acids. This CDR3 is CASSHRQGGADTQYF. The CDR3 bases are TGCGCCAGCAGCCATCGACAGGGGGGGGCAGATACGCAGTATTTT.

This clonotype was counted at least ten times. V and J are TRBV7-2 and TRBJ2-3; D is unresolved. CDR3 length: 14 residues. Germline CDR1 and CDR2: SGHTA and FQGNSA. Trimming cost V 1 base and J 3 bases, with 8 bases left between them. The CDR3 nucleotides are TGTGCCAGCAGCTTAGAACTGACTACAGATACGCAGTATTTT. Encoded protein: CASSLELTTDTQYF. The variable domain in full, with the rest retrieved from reference TRBV7-2 and TRBJ2-3, is GAGVSQSPSNKVTEKGKDVELRCDPISGHTALYWYRQSLGQGLEFLIYFQGNSAPDKSGLPSDRFSAERTGGSVSTLTIQRTQQEDSAVYLCASSLELTTDTQYFGPGTRLTVL.

The chain combines TRBV7-2 with TRBJ2-3; possibly TRBD1 for D (5 bases). This CDR3 is 16 amino acids long. V was pared by 5 bases and J by 1 base, with 16 bases between. Looked up from germline, CDR1 is SGHTA and CDR2 is FQGNSA. CDR3 protein: CASSGRQGLRTDTQYF. Here the CDR3 DNA reads TGTGCCAGCAGCGGCCGCCAGGGCTTACGCACAGATACGCAGTATTTT.

In regard to this clonotype: The junction differs from germline at one of its ends, possibly a read error. The gene calls are TRBV7-6 and TRBJ1-1; D is uncertain. This CDR3 is built from 14 residues. Germline assignment: CDR1 SGHVS and CDR2 FNYEAQ. Here the CDR3 DNA reads TGTGCTAGCAGCCCCCCGACTGGGAACACTGAAGCTTTCTTT. It specifies CASSPPTGNTEAFF.

The V and J genes are TRBV19 and TRBJ1-2; 9 nucleotides agree with TRBD1. The CDR3 totals 15 residues. Germline trimming cut 4 bases from V and 5 bases from J; bases unmatched to any gene: 8. The germline V gene has CDR1 LNHDA and CDR2 SQIVND (reference sequence). This CDR3 is CASSTQGTGRYGYTF. CDR3 in DNA: TGTGCCAGTAGTACCCAGGGGACAGGGAGATATGGCTACACCTTC.

This clonotype was seen a few times. The chain employs TRBV12-3 or TRBV12-4 and TRBJ2-5, with TRBD2 matching over 7 bases. The trim removed 5 bases at V and 1 base at J, leaving 13 bases unmatched. The CDR3 has 17 amino acids. The CDR3 sequence is CASSHPTSDWAQETQYF. The CDR3 region has the DNA TGTGCCAGCAGTCATCCAACTAGCGATTGGGCCCAAGAGACCCAGTACTTC.

The rearrangement joins TRBV29-1 to TRBJ2-7, with TRBD1 as a possible D gene (6 bases). Trimming left V 4 bases short and J 5 bases short, with 15 bases between. The CDR3 totals 13 residues. In germline, CDR1 is SQVTM, CDR2 ANQGSEA. The CDR3 loop reads CSVVRQGINEQYF. The CDR3, as DNA: TGCAGCGTTGTACGGCAGGGGATCAACGAGCAGTACTTC.

The chain combines TRBV12-3 or TRBV12-4 with TRBJ1-1; no clear D gene. This CDR3 has 13 residues. V was shortened by 3 bases and J by 4 bases, with 9 bases between the two germline ends. DNA for the CDR3: TGTGCCAGCAGTTTTCGGACTAGCACTGAAGCTTTCTTT. This encodes CASSFRTSTEAFF.

Comments on this clonotype: One end of the junction fails to match germline, which may point to a read error. V is TRBV4-3 and J is TRBJ1-4; D may be TRBD1 (6 bases). The germline CDR1 and CDR2 sequences are LGHNA and YSLEER. This CDR3 spans 17 amino acids. The CDR3 sequence: CASSQGGSGLRNEKLFF. CDR3 nucleotides: TGCGCCAGCAGTCAAGGGGGGTCCGGCCTCAGAAATGAAAAACTGTTTTTT.

The rearrangement joins TRBV7-2 to TRBJ2-2; TRBD2 matches 10 bases. The trim removed 3 bases at V and 5 bases at J, leaving 15 bases unmatched. The CDR3 is made up of 19 amino acids. From germline, CDR1 is SGHTA and CDR2 FQGNSA. DNA for the CDR3: TGTGCCAGCAGCTTCGGGTTGGCTAGCGGGAGAAGGGGGACCGGGGAGCTGTTTTTT. Translation: CASSFGLASGRRGTGELFF.

The chain uses TRBV29-1 and TRBJ2-7, with D perhaps TRBD1 (6 bases). The CDR3 contains 10 residues. The germline V and J ends were trimmed by 8 bases and 6 bases, with 11 bases remaining between them. Germline values: CDR1 SQVTM, CDR2 ANQGSEA. CDR3 residues: CSQGSCEQYV. As DNA, the CDR3 is TGCAGCCAGGGGAGTTGCGAGCAGTACGTC.

In this sample, this clonotype turned up many times. This rearrangement joins TRBV7-2 to TRBJ2-5; 10 bases agree with TRBD1. Germline-derived CDR1 and CDR2 are SGHTA and FQGNSA. The CDR3 has 15 amino acids. Losses at the gene ends were 3 bases for V and 0 bases for J; bases not matched to a gene: 1. CDR3 protein: CASSFGTGDQETQYF. In DNA, the CDR3 is TGTGCCAGCAGCTTCGGGACAGGGGACCAAGAGACCCAGTACTTC.

V is TRBV7-8 and J is TRBJ2-1; 8 nucleotides agree with TRBD2. Trimming cost V 5 bases and J 4 bases; bases outside gene matches: 13. This CDR3 comprises 17 residues. Germline V CDR1 and CDR2: SGHVS, FQNEAQ. In DNA form, the CDR3 reads TGTGCCAGCAGCCTGTATGGGCTAGCGGGTCTTTACAATGAGCAGTTCTTC. Protein product: CASSLYGLAGLYNEQFF.

This chain connects TRBV12-3 or TRBV12-4 to TRBJ1-4; the D is unclear. Trimming left V 8 bases short and J 0 bases short, with 10 bases between. The CDR3 is 14 residues long. The CDR3 nucleotides are TGTGCCAGCGCCCCGAAATCAACTAATGAAAAACTGTTTTTT. As protein: CASAPKSTNEKLFF.

The chain uses TRBV24-1 and TRBJ2-5; D may be TRBD1 (5 bases). The CDR3 runs to 15 residues. V was cut by 5 bases and J by 3 bases, with 15 bases left in between. Per germline, CDR1 KGHDR and CDR2 SFDVKD. CDR3 region: CATSVWRAGKETQYF. The CDR3 DNA reads TGTGCCACCAGTGTTTGGAGAGCAGGGAAAGAGACCCAGTACTTC.

This chain connects TRBV27 to TRBJ2-2, with D possibly matching TRBD2 (6 bases). The CDR3 loop spans 18 amino acids. The germline gives CDR1 MNHEY, CDR2 SMNVEV (reference sequence). Deletions cut 10 bases from V and 4 bases from J, with 28 bases between. The CDR3 reads CATKPRRGGNRGTGELFF. The CDR3 bases are TGTGCCACCAAACCCAGAAGGGGCGGGAATCGGGGCACCGGGGAGCTGTTTTTT.

The genes are TRBV11-3 and TRBJ2-1, with no clear D. CDR1 SGHNT and CDR2 YENEEA come from the germline V gene. This CDR3 comprises 13 residues. V was cut by 1 base and J by 7 bases, with 8 bases left in between. CDR3 region: CASSLVIGNEQFF. Here the CDR3 DNA reads TGTGCCAGCAGCTTAGTAATAGGGAATGAGCAGTTCTTC.